This T cell receptor (beta chain) was retrieved from a study of beta chain features in type 1 diabetes. Overall study context: Patients looked much like healthy donors when it came to age, gender and cell yields. Study-level points and caveats: TCRB CDR3 length was moderately but significantly reduced in all four CD4+ subsets of Type 1 diabetes patients. Cells with high TCR expression could be over-represented when cDNA is sequenced.

The table lists this clone with a few counts. Its antigen remains unidentified. As every portion of the isolated RNA was reverse transcribed, the sequencing read expressed TCRB transcripts. Assay: immunoSEQ multiplex PCR; the TCRdb copy retains only in-frame clones and omits some. The repertoire holds hundreds of thousands of clones, with roughly an eighth as singletons. The V and J ends lost 4 bases and 8 bases respectively, with 13 bases between them. There are 13 residues in the CDR3. CDR1 and CDR2 from the germline V gene are SGHNT and YYREEE (reference sequence). Material for sequencing was naive CD4+ T cells from blood. The chain joins TRBV5-4 to TRBJ2-4, with D possibly matching TRBD1 (6 bases). This TCR came from a man younger than 40 with type 1 diabetes. The CDR3, as DNA: TGTGCCAGCAGCGCGACAGGAGATTACATTCAGTACTTC. Its translation is CASSATGDYIQYF.